This T cell receptor (beta chain) was recovered during a study of vaccination effects on CD4 cells after COVID-19. As for the study in general: A couple of convalescent patients gave samples 16 days and one week before vaccination.

Study results and caveats: Late post-vaccination samples showed marked contraction of infection- and vaccine-induced clones. Convalescent patients' post-vaccine spike repertoire was mostly distinct vaccine-induced clones.

The table came from immunoSEQ multiplex PCR; TCRdb's copy has only in-frame clones and leaves some out. Of tens of thousands of clones in the sample, under 80% are singletons; the top ten hold less than 25%. To note about this clone: Its antigen is unidentified.

Scientists isolated CD4+ T cells after a roughly 9-day culture period ended. This TCR derives from a human donor who had a prior SARS-CoV-2 infection. Sequences were derived from CD4+ T cells from PBMCs cultured without peptide, sampled before COVID-19 vaccination.

The CDR3: CASSESQRWDTGELFF. In nucleotides, the CDR3 is TGCGCCAGCAGTGAGTCCCAGCGGTGGGACACCGGGGAGCTGTTTTTT. V usage is TRBV10-1 and J usage is TRBJ2-2, with D possibly TRBD2 on 5 matching bases. V lost 0 bases and J 3 bases, leaving 11 bases between the germline ends. Germline CDR1 is WNHNN and CDR2 is SYGVQD (reference sequence). This CDR3 is built from 16 residues.